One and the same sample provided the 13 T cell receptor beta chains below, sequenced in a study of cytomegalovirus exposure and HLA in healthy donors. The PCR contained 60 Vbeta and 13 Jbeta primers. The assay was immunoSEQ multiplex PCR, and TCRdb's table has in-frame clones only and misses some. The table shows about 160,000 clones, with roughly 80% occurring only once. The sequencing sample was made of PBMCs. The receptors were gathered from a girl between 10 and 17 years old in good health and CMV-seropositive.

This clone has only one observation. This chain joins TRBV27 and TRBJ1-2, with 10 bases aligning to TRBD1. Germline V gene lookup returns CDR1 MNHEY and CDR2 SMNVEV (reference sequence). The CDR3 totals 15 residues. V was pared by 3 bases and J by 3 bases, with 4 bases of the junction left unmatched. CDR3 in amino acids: CASSFDRGLDYGYTF. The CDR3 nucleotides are TGTGCCAGCAGTTTCGACAGGGGGCTTGACTATGGCTACACCTTC.

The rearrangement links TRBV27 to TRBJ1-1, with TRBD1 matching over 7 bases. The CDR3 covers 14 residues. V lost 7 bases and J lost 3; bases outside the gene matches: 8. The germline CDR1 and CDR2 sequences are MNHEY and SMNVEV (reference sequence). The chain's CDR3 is CASTATGSHTEAFF. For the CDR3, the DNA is TGTGCCAGCACCGCGACAGGGTCACACACTGAAGCTTTCTTT.

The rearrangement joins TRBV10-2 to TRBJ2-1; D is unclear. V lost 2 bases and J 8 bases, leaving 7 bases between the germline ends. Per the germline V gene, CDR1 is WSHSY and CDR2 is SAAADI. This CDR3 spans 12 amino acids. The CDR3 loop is CASSEPSDEQFF. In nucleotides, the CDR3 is TGCGCCAGCAGTGAGCCCAGCGATGAGCAGTTCTTC.

CDR3 protein: CASSSGRDRPKYF. The CDR3 DNA is TGTGCCAGCAGCTCCGGTCGGGACAGACCGAAGTACTTC. This chain links TRBV7-2 with TRBJ2-7; 7 nucleotides agree with TRBD1. Per the germline V gene, CDR1 is SGHTA and CDR2 is FQGNSA. V lost 4 bases, J lost 11 bases, and 11 bases stayed unmatched. The CDR3 extends over 13 amino acids.

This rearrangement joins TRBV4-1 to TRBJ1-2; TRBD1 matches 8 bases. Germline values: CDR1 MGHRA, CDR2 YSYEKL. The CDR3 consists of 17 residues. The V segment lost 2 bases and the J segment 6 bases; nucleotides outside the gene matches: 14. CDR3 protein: CASSQYPLDRDMDGYTF. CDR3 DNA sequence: TGCGCCAGCAGCCAATACCCGCTGGACAGGGACATGGATGGCTACACCTTC.

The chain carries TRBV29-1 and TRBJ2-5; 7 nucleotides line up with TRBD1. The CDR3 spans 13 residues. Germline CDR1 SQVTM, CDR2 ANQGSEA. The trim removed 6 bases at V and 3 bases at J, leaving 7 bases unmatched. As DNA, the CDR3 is TGCAGCGTCAGACCGCAGGGGGAAGAGACCCAGTACTTC. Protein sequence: CSVRPQGEETQYF. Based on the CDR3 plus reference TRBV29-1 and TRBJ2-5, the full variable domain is SAVISQKPSRDICQRGTSLTIQCQVDSQVTMMFWYRQQPGQSLTLIATANQGSEATYESGFVIDKFPISRPNLTFSTLTVSNMSPEDSSIYLCSVRPQGEETQYFGPGTRLLVL.

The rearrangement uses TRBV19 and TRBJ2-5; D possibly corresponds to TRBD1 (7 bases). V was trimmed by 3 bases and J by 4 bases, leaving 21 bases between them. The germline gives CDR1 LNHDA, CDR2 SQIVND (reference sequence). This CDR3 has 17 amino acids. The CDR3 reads CASSIRRGPLVPETQYF. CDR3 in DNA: TGTGCCAGTAGTATTCGGAGGGGGCCCCTGGTTCCAGAGACCCAGTACTTC.

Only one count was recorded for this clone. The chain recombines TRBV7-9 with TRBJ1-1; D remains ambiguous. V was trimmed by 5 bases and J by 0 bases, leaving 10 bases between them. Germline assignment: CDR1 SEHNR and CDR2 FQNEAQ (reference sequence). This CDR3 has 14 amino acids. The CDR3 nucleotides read TGTGCCAGCAGCCCCGCGTTAATGAACACTGAAGCTTTCTTT. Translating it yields CASSPALMNTEAFF.

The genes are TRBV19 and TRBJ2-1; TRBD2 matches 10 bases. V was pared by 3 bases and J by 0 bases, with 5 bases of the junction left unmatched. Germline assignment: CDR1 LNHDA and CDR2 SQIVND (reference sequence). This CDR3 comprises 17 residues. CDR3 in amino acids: CASSIVAGGSSYNEQFF. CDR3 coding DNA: TGTGCCAGTAGTATTGTAGCGGGGGGAAGCTCCTACAATGAGCAGTTCTTC.

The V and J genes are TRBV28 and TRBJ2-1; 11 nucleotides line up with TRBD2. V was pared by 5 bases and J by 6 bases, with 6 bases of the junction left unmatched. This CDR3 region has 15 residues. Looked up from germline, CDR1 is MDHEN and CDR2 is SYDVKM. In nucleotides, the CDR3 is TGTGCCAGCAGTCTAGCGGGAGGATCCCTCAATGAGCAGTTCTTC. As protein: CASSLAGGSLNEQFF.

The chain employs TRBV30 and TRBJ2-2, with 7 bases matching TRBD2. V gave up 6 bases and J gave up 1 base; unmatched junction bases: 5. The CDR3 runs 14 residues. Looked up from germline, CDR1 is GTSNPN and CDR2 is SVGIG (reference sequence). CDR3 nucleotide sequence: TGTGCCTGTCGCGGGGGAGTGAACACCGGGGAGCTGTTTTTT. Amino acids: CACRGGVNTGELFF.

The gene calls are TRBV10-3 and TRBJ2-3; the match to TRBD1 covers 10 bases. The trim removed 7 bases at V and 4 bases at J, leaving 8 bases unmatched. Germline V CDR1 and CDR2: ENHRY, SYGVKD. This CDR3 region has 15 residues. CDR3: CAITIGQGVPDTQYF. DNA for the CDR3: TGTGCCATCACTATCGGACAGGGGGTACCAGATACGCAGTATTTT.

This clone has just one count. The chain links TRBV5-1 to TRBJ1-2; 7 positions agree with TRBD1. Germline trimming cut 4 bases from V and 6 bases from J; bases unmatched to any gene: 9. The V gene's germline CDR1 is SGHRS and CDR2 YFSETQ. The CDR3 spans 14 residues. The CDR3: CASSGDRDEDGYTF. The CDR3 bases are TGCGCCAGCAGCGGAGACAGGGATGAGGATGGCTACACCTTC.